The 23 T cell receptor beta chains given below trace back to one sample, sequenced in a study of blood T cell repertoires in COVID-19. The table came from immunoSEQ multiplex PCR; TCRdb's copy has only in-frame clones and leaves some out. The table records 95,000 to 150,000 clones, almost 80% of them present only once. The sample was peripheral blood. These receptors were obtained from a human donor in a cohort sampled during active COVID-19.

In its sample, this clone was seen many times. V usage is TRBV6-1 and J usage is TRBJ1-4; TRBD1 agrees at 8 bases. Trimming cost V 4 bases and J 0 bases; bases outside gene matches: 4. The germline gives CDR1 MNHNS, CDR2 SASEGT. The CDR3 loop spans 16 amino acids. The CDR3 sequence is CASSATGAATNEKLFF. The CDR3 nucleotides are TGTGCCAGCAGTGCGACAGGGGCCGCAACTAATGAAAAACTGTTTTTT.

V and J are TRBV5-1 and TRBJ2-2; tentatively, D is TRBD1 (5 bases). Germline V gives CDR1 SGHRS, CDR2 YFSETQ. This CDR3 has 13 residues. V lost 4 bases to trimming and J lost 5 bases, with 9 bases between them. CDR3 residues: CASSPQGTGELFF. CDR3 nucleotides: TGCGCCAGCAGCCCCCAGGGTACCGGGGAGCTGTTTTTT.

This clone has only one observation. The DNA of the CDR3 is TGTGCCAGCAGCTTAGGTGCGGGCGGAGCGGGGAGCACAGATACGCAGTATTTT. Encoded protein: CASSLGAGGAGSTDTQYF. This sequence joins TRBV11-2 and TRBJ2-3; 7 nucleotides align to TRBD2. The germline gives CDR1 SGHAT, CDR2 FQNNGV. The CDR3 covers 18 residues. V was pared by 1 base and J by 0 bases, with 10 bases of the junction left unmatched.

This clone has a single count. The chain links TRBV28 to TRBJ1-1; 11 positions agree with TRBD1. Germline V lookup: CDR1 MDHEN, CDR2 SYDVKM. V lost 5 bases to trimming and J lost 5 bases; unmatched junction nucleotides: 16. The CDR3 is 18 residues long. CDR3 in amino acids: CASSPFKRDRGIRTEAFF. The CDR3 DNA reads as TGTGCCAGCAGTCCATTCAAACGGGACAGGGGGATACGAACTGAAGCTTTCTTT.

This chain connects TRBV5-6 to TRBJ2-5, with 13 bases that match TRBD2. Germline assignment: CDR1 SGHDT and CDR2 YYEEEE. The CDR3 covers 13 residues. The trim removed 7 bases at V and 5 bases at J, leaving 2 bases unmatched. The chain's CDR3 is CASGLAGEETQYF. Here the CDR3 DNA reads TGTGCCAGCGGACTAGCGGGAGAGGAGACCCAGTACTTC.

The chain uses TRBV19 and TRBJ2-3; TRBD2 matches 11 bases. Germline V CDR1 and CDR2: LNHDA, SQIVND (reference sequence). J was trimmed by 1 base and V by 3 bases; bases with no gene match: 12. The CDR3 is made up of 19 amino acids. The CDR3 is CASSISGTSGVRGTDTQYF. CDR3 DNA: TGTGCCAGTAGTATCTCTGGGACTAGCGGAGTTAGGGGCACAGATACGCAGTATTTT.

The V and J genes are TRBV4-3 and TRBJ2-7; D remains ambiguous. Trimming pared 1 base from V and 3 bases from J, leaving 13 bases between. The CDR3 runs to 15 residues. The V gene's germline CDR1 is LGHNA and CDR2 YSLEER. Here the CDR3 reads CASSQVLDKSYEQYF. CDR3 DNA sequence: TGCGCCAGCAGCCAAGTTCTTGACAAGAGCTACGAGCAGTACTTC.

V is TRBV12-3 or TRBV12-4 and J is TRBJ2-2; D possibly corresponds to TRBD1 (6 bases). Trimming stripped 7 bases from V and 5 bases from J, with 11 bases between. The CDR3 length is 13 residues. This CDR3 is CASKLTGTGELFF. The CDR3 DNA follows: TGTGCCAGCAAGCTAACAGGGACCGGGGAGCTGTTTTTT.

The chain has TRBV7-2 and TRBJ2-1, with 14 bases identical to TRBD2. Per the germline V gene, CDR1 is SGHTA and CDR2 is FQGNSA. This CDR3 region has 16 residues. Germline trimming cut 5 bases from V and 4 bases from J; bases unmatched to any gene: 4. The CDR3 loop is CASSDGTSGSYNEQFF. The CDR3 DNA sequence: TGTGCCAGCAGCGACGGGACTAGCGGGAGTTACAATGAGCAGTTCTTC.

This rearrangement joins TRBV5-5 to TRBJ2-7; 11 bases align to TRBD2. V gave up 2 bases and J gave up 0 bases; unmatched junction bases: 4. The germline CDR1 and CDR2 sequences are SGHKS and YYEKEE (reference sequence). This CDR3 contains 16 residues. DNA for the CDR3: TGTGCCAGCAGCTTCAGACTAGCGGGGAGCTCCTACGAGCAGTACTTC. It is translated as CASSFRLAGSSYEQYF.

Points on this clone: Other nucleotide sequences in the sample specify the same CDR3. The rearrangement uses TRBV3-1 (or the pseudogene TRBV3-2) and TRBJ1-4; a weak D match, TRBD1 (6 bases). This CDR3 is built from 11 residues. The germline V gene has CDR1 LGHDT and CDR2 YNNKEL (reference sequence). The ends were cut back, 1 base at V and 13 bases at J, with 7 bases in the middle. The chain's CDR3 is CASSQGGGLFF. DNA of the CDR3: TGTGCCAGCAGCCAAGGAGGGGGACTGTTTTTT.

This clone has a handful of counts. V usage is TRBV5-1 and J usage is TRBJ1-1, with D possibly matching TRBD1 (5 bases). With 8 bases removed from V and 3 bases from J, the gap between germline ends came to 14 bases. The CDR3 is 13 amino acids. CDR1 and CDR2 (germline): SGHRS, YFSETQ. The chain's CDR3 is CASFQGSYTEAFF. The CDR3 nucleotides read TGCGCCAGTTTTCAGGGTTCGTACACTGAAGCTTTCTTT.

The CDR3: CASNSLAGTEETQYF. CDR3 nucleotides: TGTGCCAGCAATTCGCTAGCGGGAACGGAAGAGACCCAGTACTTC. This chain uses TRBV2 with TRBJ2-5; 9 nucleotides line up with TRBD2. In germline, CDR1 is SNHLY, CDR2 FYNNEI. Trimming at V came to 7 bases and at J to 3 bases, leaving 9 bases not matched to a gene. This CDR3 comprises 15 residues.

The chain is built from TRBV5-6 and TRBJ1-2; D gene ambiguous. V lost 2 bases to trimming and J lost 0 bases, with 11 bases between them. Germline V gene sequence: CDR1 SGHDT, CDR2 YYEEEE. The CDR3 contains 15 residues. The CDR3 spells CASSFGRVANYGYTF. The CDR3 DNA reads as TGTGCCAGCAGCTTCGGGAGGGTAGCTAACTATGGCTACACCTTC.

This chain joins TRBV6-6 and TRBJ1-1; TRBD1 is a possible D gene (6 bases). There are 17 residues in the CDR3. Trimming shortened V by 5 bases and J by 4 bases, and 23 bases separated the two germline ends. The germline CDR1 and CDR2 sequences are MNHNY and SVGAGI (reference sequence). CDR3 in DNA: TGTGCCAGCAGTCCAACCGGCAGGGGAGGGAGTGGCACTGAAGCTTTCTTT. This encodes CASSPTGRGGSGTEAFF.

The genes are TRBV9 and TRBJ1-6, with a tentative D call TRBD1 (6 bases). This CDR3 is built from 14 residues. Germline-derived CDR1 and CDR2 are SGDLS and YYNGEE. V was cut by 2 bases and J by 7 bases, with 10 bases left in between. CDR3: CASSVKGENSPLHF. CDR3 DNA: TGTGCCAGCAGCGTGAAGGGGGAGAATTCACCCCTCCACTTT.

This chain links TRBV2 with TRBJ1-6; D call uncertain. This CDR3 has 13 residues. Germline CDR1 is SNHLY and CDR2 is FYNNEI. The V and J ends lost 7 bases and 7 bases respectively, with 11 bases between them. The CDR3 bases are TGTGCCAGCAACTCGGAGTGGAATTCACCCCTCCACTTT. Residues: CASNSEWNSPLHF.

A few counts support this clone. The rearrangement joins TRBV20-1 to TRBJ2-3, with 9 positions matching TRBD2. Trimming removed 3 bases from V and 3 bases from J; junction bases left unmatched: 7. The CDR3 extends over 15 amino acids. Germline V CDR1 and CDR2: DFQATT, SNEGSKA (reference sequence). In nucleotides, the CDR3 is TGCAGTGCTAGTAATAGCGGGGGAGTGACAGATACGCAGTATTTT. This encodes CSASNSGGVTDTQYF.

As for this clone: The sample holds other DNA sequences that translate to the same CDR3. The rearrangement joins TRBV27 to TRBJ1-1; 7 nucleotides align to TRBD1. Germline V gene lookup returns CDR1 MNHEY and CDR2 SMNVEV (reference sequence). Trimming at V came to 6 bases and at J to 1 base, leaving 2 bases not matched to a gene. CDR3 size: 13 residues. CDR3 protein: CASRRQGNTEAFF. CDR3 bases: TGTGCCAGCAGAAGACAGGGGAACACTGAAGCTTTCTTT.

The genes are TRBV7-2 and TRBJ1-5; TRBD1 is a possible D gene (5 bases). CDR3 length equals 14 residues. Germline CDR1 SGHTA, CDR2 FQGNSA. V was shortened by 5 bases and J by 7 bases, with 15 bases between the two germline ends. The CDR3 spells CASSLDSSGQPQHF. The CDR3 DNA is TGTGCCAGCAGCCTTGACAGTTCAGGGCAGCCCCAGCATTTT.

The chain has TRBV5-6 and TRBJ2-5; D may be TRBD1 (8 bases). Trimming shortened V by 4 bases and J by 4 bases, and 17 bases separated the two germline ends. CDR1 is SGHDT, CDR2 YYEEEE, per germline. CDR3 length: 15 amino acids. CDR3 sequence: CASSKPTGEGETQYF. For the CDR3, the DNA is TGTGCCAGCAGCAAACCGACAGGGGAGGGAGAGACCCAGTACTTC.

This clone was recorded once. The chain uses TRBV7-3 and TRBJ1-1; D remains ambiguous. The CDR3 contains 15 residues. Trimming shortened V by 2 bases and J by 1 base, and 11 bases separated the two germline ends. The germline V gene encodes CDR1 SGHTA and CDR2 FQGTGA. The CDR3: CASSLYLLENTEAFF. DNA for the CDR3: TGTGCCAGCAGCTTATACTTGCTAGAGAACACTGAAGCTTTCTTT.

CDR3 coding DNA: TGTGCCAGCTCCCTCGGCGGGGAGGGCTACGAGCAGTACTTC. This gives the protein CASSLGGEGYEQYF. The genes are TRBV13 and TRBJ2-7, with TRBD2 matching 7 bases. Germline lookup yields CDR1 PRHDT and CDR2 FYEKMQ (reference sequence). V gave up 8 bases and J gave up 3 bases; unmatched junction bases: 10. The CDR3 spans 14 residues.